The 5 T cell receptor beta chains reported below all come from one sample, sequenced in a study of blood T cell repertoires in COVID-19. Clones were read by immunoSEQ multiplex PCR, and TCRdb kept only the in-frame ones, dropping some. Of 260,000 or so clones detected, 85% to 90% appear once; the ten largest clones hold about a sixth. Sequencing was done on a sample of PBMCs or T cells enriched from blood (not recorded which). Receptors were obtained from a man between 18 and 35 years old who had recovered from COVID-19.

The V gene is TRBV10-3, the J gene TRBJ2-3, with TRBD2 matching 8 bases. Trimming cost V 5 bases and J 0 bases; bases outside gene matches: 4. Germline values: CDR1 ENHRY, CDR2 SYGVKD. This CDR3 is built from 15 residues. CDR3 amino acids: CAISNPSGSTDTQYF. CDR3 in DNA: TGTGCCATCAGTAACCCTAGCGGGAGCACAGATACGCAGTATTTT.

This clone came up a few times. This chain joins TRBV7-6 and TRBJ2-1; 11 nucleotides agree with TRBD2. This CDR3 has 19 amino acids. V lost 5 bases to trimming and J lost 7 bases; unmatched junction nucleotides: 19. Germline V CDR1 and CDR2: SGHVS, FNYEAQ. The CDR3 sequence: CASSHRVKGTSGSRNEQFF. Here the CDR3 DNA reads TGTGCCAGCAGCCACCGGGTCAAGGGAACTAGCGGGAGTCGGAATGAGCAGTTCTTC. The complete variable domain, with remaining parts taken from reference TRBV7-6 and TRBJ2-1, reads GAGVSQSPRYKVTKRGQDVALRCDPISGHVSLYWYRQALGQGPEFLTYFNYEAQQDKSGLPNDRFSAERPEGSISTLTIQRTEQRDSAMYRCASSHRVKGTSGSRNEQFFGPGTRLTVL.

The J gene is TRBJ1-1, the V gene TRBV14; 7 bases match TRBD1. There are 13 residues in the CDR3. CDR1 is SGHDN, CDR2 FVKESK, per germline. With 6 bases clipped from V and 3 bases from J, the junction kept 4 bases outside the gene matches. The CDR3 here is CASRPTGYTEAFF. The CDR3 DNA is TGTGCCAGCAGGCCGACAGGGTACACTGAAGCTTTCTTT.

This rearrangement joins TRBV7-6 to TRBJ2-7; 8 bases line up with TRBD1. V gave up 4 bases and J gave up 1 base; unmatched junction bases: 9. The CDR3 consists of 16 residues. Germline V lookup: CDR1 SGHVS, CDR2 FNYEAQ. CDR3 nucleotides: TGTGCCAGCAGCTACATACCGGGACAGGCATCCTACGAGCAGTACTTC. Encoded protein: CASSYIPGQASYEQYF. The complete variable domain, with remaining parts taken from reference TRBV7-6 and TRBJ2-7, reads GAGVSQSPRYKVTKRGQDVALRCDPISGHVSLYWYRQALGQGPEFLTYFNYEAQQDKSGLPNDRFSAERPEGSISTLTIQRTEQRDSAMYRCASSYIPGQASYEQYFGPGTRLTVT.

The chain recombines TRBV10-3 with TRBJ1-5; D gene uncertain. Looked up from germline, CDR1 is ENHRY and CDR2 is SYGVKD. The V and J ends lost 0 bases and 6 bases respectively, with 6 bases between them. The CDR3 is 13 amino acids. The CDR3 is CAISESLSQPQHF. For the CDR3, the DNA is TGTGCCATCAGTGAGTCCCTTAGTCAGCCCCAGCATTTT.